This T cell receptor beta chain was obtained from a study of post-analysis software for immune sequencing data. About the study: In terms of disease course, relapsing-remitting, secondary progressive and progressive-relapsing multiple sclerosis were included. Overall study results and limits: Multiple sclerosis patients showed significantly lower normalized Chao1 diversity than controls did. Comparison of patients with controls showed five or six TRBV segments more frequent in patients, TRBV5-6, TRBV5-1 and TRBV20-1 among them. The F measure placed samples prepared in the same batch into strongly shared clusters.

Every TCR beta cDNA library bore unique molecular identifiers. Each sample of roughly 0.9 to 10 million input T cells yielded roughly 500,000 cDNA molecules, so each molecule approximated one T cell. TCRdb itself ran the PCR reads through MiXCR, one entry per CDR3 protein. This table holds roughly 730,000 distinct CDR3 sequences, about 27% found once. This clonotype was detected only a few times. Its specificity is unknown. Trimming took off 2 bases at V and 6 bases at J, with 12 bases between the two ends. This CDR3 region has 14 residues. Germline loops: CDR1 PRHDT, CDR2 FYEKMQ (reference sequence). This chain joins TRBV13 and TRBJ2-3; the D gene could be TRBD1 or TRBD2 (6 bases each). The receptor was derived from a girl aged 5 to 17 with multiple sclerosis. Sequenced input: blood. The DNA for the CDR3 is TGTGCCAGCAGCTTATCTGGGGGGCTGGATACGCAGTATTTT. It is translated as CASSLSGGLDTQYF.